The rows below give T cell receptor beta chains drawn from one sample of a study of blood T cells in healthy people across ages. MiXCR, run by TCRdb on the 5' RACE reads, gives a single entry per CDR3 protein. The sample lists approximately 830,000 distinct CDR3 sequences; around two thirds were seen once. Material for sequencing was blood. These TCRs come from a young man in good health. Both conserved end residues are part of each CDR3. The order of the fields is V gene, clone size, D gene, J gene, CDR3 DNA, CDR3 protein. D genes are given only for firm matches. Part of the rows lack a size; the others show once, few, many or a class for expanded clones.

>TRBV2|NA|TRBD2|TRBJ2-3
TGTGCCAGCAGTGGGGCTAGCGGGAATACGCAGTATTTT
CASSGASGNTQYF
>TRBV29-1|NA|TRBD2|TRBJ2-1
TGCAGCGTATTTAGCGGGAATGAGCAGTTCTTC
CSVFSGNEQFF
>TRBV20-1|few|TRBD2|TRBJ2-7
TGCAGTGCTATACATCTAGCGGGGCCCCACGAGCAGTACTTC
CSAIHLAGPHEQYF
>TRBV5-1|NA|NA|TRBJ2-3
TGCGCCAGCAGCTCCGAGGCGGGGCGCACAGATACGCAGTATTTT
CASSSEAGRTDTQYF
>TRBV29-1|NA|TRBD1|TRBJ2-1
TGCAGCGTTGAACAGACAGGGTCTAGGCAAGAGACCCAGTTCTTC
CSVEQTGSRQETQFF
>TRBV28|NA|TRBD1|TRBJ2-1
TGTGCCAGCAATTTGGACAGGGAAAACTACCGCGGCAATGAGCAGTTCTTC
CASNLDRENYRGNEQFF
>TRBV7-2|once|NA|TRBJ2-2
TGTGCCAGCAGCGTAGAGGGGACCCCCGGGACCGGGGAGCTGTTTTTT
CASSVEGTPGTGELFF
>TRBV7-2|NA|NA|TRBJ1-6
TGTGCCAGCAGAACCGTATCGAATTCACCCCTCCACTTT
CASRTVSNSPLHF
>TRBV7-2|NA|NA|TRBJ2-2
TGTGCCAGCAGCTTGCAGGGCCTCGGTGGGGAGCTGTTTTTT
CASSLQGLGGELFF
>TRBV4-3|once|TRBD1|TRBJ2-6
TGCGCCAGCAGCCAAGATCTCCCGGGACAGGGAAGGGCCAACGTCCTGACTTTC
CASSQDLPGQGRANVLTF
>TRBV9|few|NA|TRBJ1-5
TGTGCCAGTGCCAGAGATGATAGCAATCAGCCCCAGCATTTT
CASARDDSNQPQHF
>TRBV7-9|NA|NA|TRBJ1-6
TGTGCCAGCAGTGACTCTTCACCCCTCCACTTT
CASSDSSPLHF
>TRBV6-2/TRBV6-3|NA|NA|TRBJ2-7
TGTGCCAGCAGTTACGACGAGGAGGGGGACTACGAGCAGTACTTC
CASSYDEEGDYEQYF
>TRBV6-6|few|NA|TRBJ2-1
TGTGCCAGCGTCCCGGGGGGCCGAGAGCAGTTCTTC
CASVPGGREQFF
>TRBV24-1|NA|TRBD1|TRBJ1-4
TGTGCCACCAGTGATTTGCATCGGGACAGGTTAGAAAAACTGTTTTTT
CATSDLHRDRLEKLFF